One and the same sample provided the 23 T cell receptor beta chains below, sequenced in a study of preoperative IRX-2 immunotherapy in early breast cancer. The method was immunoSEQ multiplex PCR; TCRdb's version includes in-frame clones alone and lacks a portion of them. This sample has 90,000 to 100,000 clones, with 86% found just once. Treatment of the sample: preoperative locoregional IRX-2 cytokine immunotherapy. The input for sequencing was tumor tissue, taken after IRX-2 immunotherapy. These receptors all come from a human donor with breast cancer.

This clone has just a few counts. The chain couples TRBV11-3 to TRBJ2-1; unclear D gene. CDR3 length: 15 amino acids. From germline, CDR1 is SGHNT and CDR2 YENEEA. V was shortened by 3 bases and J by 6 bases, with 15 bases between the two germline ends. CDR3 DNA sequence: TGTGCCAGCAGCTTCCCTCGGCGTCTGGGCAATGAGCAGTTCTTC. Residues: CASSFPRRLGNEQFF.

The chain is built from TRBV7-1 and TRBJ2-1; 7 nucleotides line up with TRBD1. TRBV7-1 is an ORF; its function is uncertain. The J segment lost 7 bases and the V segment lost 4 bases, leaving 10 bases of the junction unmatched. The CDR3 runs 15 residues. In DNA form, the CDR3 reads TGTGCCAGCAGCTTAAGGGGACAGTCCCGGAATGAGCAGTTCTTC. This gives the protein CASSLRGQSRNEQFF.

The chain uses TRBV30 and TRBJ1-4; a possible D gene is TRBD1 (5 bases). Germline loops: CDR1 GTSNPN, CDR2 SVGIG (reference sequence). V was trimmed by 1 base and J by 5 bases, leaving 11 bases between them. The CDR3 spans 14 residues. As DNA, the CDR3 is TGTGCCTGGAGTGCGAGGGGCAGGAATGAAAAACTGTTTTTT. It encodes CAWSARGRNEKLFF.

This chain connects TRBV11-3 to TRBJ1-1, with 7 bases matching TRBD1. V dropped 7 bases and J dropped 0; count of bases not matched to a gene: 5. Germline V gene sequence: CDR1 SGHNT, CDR2 YENEEA. There are 14 residues in the CDR3. The CDR3 loop is CASTVQGMNTEAFF. The CDR3 nucleotides read TGTGCCAGCACCGTACAGGGGATGAACACTGAAGCTTTCTTT.

This chain uses TRBV19 with TRBJ2-3, with D perhaps given as TRBD1 or TRBD2 (5 bases each). The V gene's germline CDR1 is LNHDA and CDR2 SQIVND (reference sequence). CDR3 length equals 15 residues. V shed 7 bases and J shed 2 bases, with 16 bases lying between them. CDR3 residues: CASTAPGTNTDTQYF. The CDR3 region has the DNA TGTGCCAGTACCGCCCCCGGGACCAACACAGATACGCAGTATTTT. Variable domain in full (rest from reference TRBV19 and TRBJ2-3): DGGITQSPKYLFRKEGQNVTLSCEQNLNHDAMYWYRQDPGQGLRLIYYSQIVNDFQKGDIAEGYSVSREKKESFPLTVTSAQKNPTAFYLCASTAPGTNTDTQYFGPGTRLTVL.

This chain uses TRBV6-8 with TRBJ2-3; 7 nucleotides align to TRBD2. CDR3 length: 13 residues. The junction had 10 bases not matched to a gene; V was cut back by 10 bases and J by 6 bases. Germline lookup yields CDR1 MNHGY and CDR2 SAAAGT. DNA of the CDR3: TGTGCCATCAGCGGGACCCTGGGGGATACGCAGTATTTT. As protein: CAISGTLGDTQYF.

The chain carries TRBV15 and TRBJ2-1; no reliable D call. With 4 bases removed from V and 4 bases from J, the gap between germline ends came to 26 bases. CDR1 is LNHNV and CDR2 is YYDKDF in the germline V gene (reference sequence). The CDR3 is made up of 19 amino acids. CDR3 sequence reads: CATSIPTARLGSFYNEQFF. CDR3 DNA sequence: TGTGCCACCAGCATACCGACTGCCCGGCTAGGCTCTTTTTACAATGAGCAGTTCTTC.

V is TRBV5-1 and J is TRBJ1-3, with D possibly TRBD1 on 5 matching bases. The CDR3 is 15 residues long. The V end lost 5 bases, the J end lost 4 bases, and 16 bases lay between the germline ends. Looked up from germline, CDR1 is SGHRS and CDR2 is YFSETQ. The CDR3 sequence is CASSFTSGPGNTIYF. CDR3 in DNA: TGCGCCAGCAGTTTTACCTCGGGGCCAGGAAACACCATATATTTT. Variable domain in full (rest from reference TRBV5-1 and TRBJ1-3): KAGVTQTPRYLIKTRGQQVTLSCSPISGHRSVSWYQQTPGQGLQFLFEYFSETQRNKGNFPGRFSGRQFSNSRSEMNVSTLELGDSALYLCASSFTSGPGNTIYFGEGSWLTVV.

The V call is TRBV7-6, the J call TRBJ2-3; TRBD2 matches 7 bases. The junction had 12 bases not matched to a gene; V was cut back by 3 bases and J by 6 bases. Germline V gene lookup returns CDR1 SGHVS and CDR2 FNYEAQ. The CDR3 has 16 amino acids. In DNA, the CDR3 is TGTGCCAGCAGCTTGCGGGAGTACACCTCGGCGGATACGCAGTATTTT. This translates into CASSLREYTSADTQYF.

The rearrangement links TRBV30 to TRBJ2-7, with D possibly TRBD2 on 5 matching bases. The CDR3 contains 14 residues. Trimming removed 2 bases from V and 2 bases from J, with 13 bases in between. Looked up from germline, CDR1 is GTSNPN and CDR2 is SVGIG (reference sequence). The CDR3 nucleotides read TGTGCCTGGAGTTCCACTAGTCGACCCTACGAGCAGTACTTC. Its translation: CAWSSTSRPYEQYF.

This clone was seen a few times. The CDR3: CASSYTGGDSPLHF. The CDR3 DNA reads TGTGCCAGCAGCTATACAGGGGGGGATTCACCCCTCCACTTT. This sequence joins TRBV7-7 and TRBJ1-6, with TRBD1 identical over 8 bases. Looked up from germline, CDR1 is SSHAT and CDR2 is FNYEAQ (reference sequence). The CDR3 length is 14 residues. The V segment lost 4 bases and the J segment 8 bases; nucleotides outside the gene matches: 4.

The gene calls are TRBV28 and TRBJ1-5; the D gene is possibly TRBD1 (6 bases). V lost 6 bases and J 2 bases, leaving 14 bases between the germline ends. The CDR3 runs 15 residues. Germline V gives CDR1 MDHEN, CDR2 SYDVKM. Here the CDR3 DNA reads TGTGCCAGCAGCTTAACAGGGAGGGGCAATCAGCCCCAGCATTTT. This gives the protein CASSLTGRGNQPQHF.

V and J are TRBV28 and TRBJ1-2; 7 bases are a match to TRBD1. Germline lookup yields CDR1 MDHEN and CDR2 SYDVKM. This CDR3 contains 14 residues. Trimming removed 1 base from V and 5 bases from J; junction bases left unmatched: 4. The CDR3: CASSLSGQTYGYTF. The CDR3 nucleotides read TGTGCCAGCAGTTTATCGGGACAGACATATGGCTACACCTTC.

The V call is TRBV22-1, the J call TRBJ2-7; no check of the table's D call, TRBD2, against the DNA was made. TRBV22-1 counts as a pseudogene. The CDR3 runs 14 residues. CDR3 sequence reads: CASRRGGSSYEQYF. The DNA of the CDR3 is TGTGCCAGCAGGAGGGGAGGCAGCTCCTACGAGCAGTACTTC.

The chain links TRBV6-4 to TRBJ1-2; D not certain. The CDR3 has 12 amino acids. Germline V gives CDR1 MRHNA, CDR2 SNTAGT. V was trimmed by 4 bases and J by 2 bases, leaving 5 bases between them. CDR3 in amino acids: CASSGWNYGYTF. The CDR3, as DNA: TGTGCCAGCAGTGGGTGGAACTATGGCTACACCTTC.

CDR3 amino acids: CASSIIVGYGYTF. The CDR3 DNA reads TGTGCCAGTAGTATTATCGTGGGCTATGGCTACACCTTC. The chain recombines TRBV19 with TRBJ1-2; D is unclear. Germline CDR1 LNHDA, CDR2 SQIVND (reference sequence). The CDR3 has 13 residues. V lost 3 bases, J lost 4 bases, and 9 bases lay in between.

About this clone itself: One end of the junction fails to match germline, which may point to a read error. V usage is TRBV19 and J usage is TRBJ2-2; D is unresolved. Germline V gives CDR1 LNHDA, CDR2 SQIVND (reference sequence). This CDR3 is built from 13 residues. The CDR3 nucleotides read TGTGCCAGTAGTCCCCCCCTCACCGGAGAGCTGTTTTTT. Its protein is CASSPPLTGELFF.

The rearrangement uses TRBV6-8 and TRBJ1-6; D is unclear. CDR3 size: 15 residues. From germline, CDR1 is MNHGY and CDR2 SAAAGT. V was shortened by 0 bases and J by 3 bases, with 6 bases between the two germline ends. The CDR3 is CASSYSQVYNSPLHF. In nucleotides, the CDR3 is TGTGCCAGCAGTTACTCTCAAGTCTATAATTCACCCCTCCACTTT.

The chain has TRBV11-3 and TRBJ1-1, with D uncertain. V lost 2 bases and J 4 bases, leaving 11 bases between the germline ends. CDR1 is SGHNT and CDR2 is YENEEA in the germline V gene. This CDR3 contains 14 residues. CDR3 DNA sequence: TGTGCCAGCAGCTTATCACGGGCTATCACTGAAGCTTTCTTT. Its protein product is CASSLSRAITEAFF.

The chain carries TRBV5-1 and TRBJ2-1; 13 bases align to TRBD2. The junction had 13 bases not matched to a gene; V was cut back by 4 bases and J by 9 bases. The CDR3 is made up of 17 amino acids. The germline V gene has CDR1 SGHRS and CDR2 YFSETQ. The CDR3 loop is CASSNLPGLAGKAEQFF. The CDR3 coding sequence is TGCGCCAGCAGCAACCTACCGGGACTAGCGGGAAAAGCTGAGCAGTTCTTC. The full variable domain, with the rest looked up from reference TRBV5-1 and TRBJ2-1, is KAGVTQTPRYLIKTRGQQVTLSCSPISGHRSVSWYQQTPGQGLQFLFEYFSETQRNKGNFPGRFSGRQFSNSRSEMNVSTLELGDSALYLCASSNLPGLAGKAEQFFGPGTRLTVL.

The V and J genes are TRBV28 and TRBJ1-2; D gene unclear. The length of the CDR3 is 12 residues. V gave up 6 bases and J gave up 0 bases, with 5 bases separating them. Germline V gene data show CDR1 as MDHEN and CDR2 as SYDVKM. CDR3 nucleotides: TGTGCCAGCAGGGAGACTAACTATGGCTACACCTTC. It specifies CASRETNYGYTF.

The chain joins TRBV6-8 to TRBJ2-1, with TRBD2 matching 7 bases. V dropped 0 bases and J dropped 5; count of bases not matched to a gene: 4. The CDR3 extends over 15 amino acids. CDR1 is MNHGY and CDR2 is SAAAGT in the germline V gene. The CDR3 sequence: CASSYSAGEDNEQFF. The CDR3 nucleotides are TGTGCCAGCAGTTACTCGGCGGGGGAGGACAATGAGCAGTTCTTC.

This sequence joins TRBV30 and TRBJ1-1; D may be TRBD1 (6 bases). Per the germline V gene, CDR1 is GTSNPN and CDR2 is SVGIG (reference sequence). V was cut by 2 bases and J by 10 bases, with 11 bases left in between. There are 11 residues in the CDR3. This CDR3 reads CAWSWGAGAFF. CDR3 nucleotide sequence: TGTGCCTGGAGTTGGGGGGCTGGAGCTTTCTTT.